Below, 30 T cell receptor beta chains from the same sample are listed, as sequenced in a study of vaccination and CD4 T cells after COVID-19 (dated 2022 in TCRdb). The antigens these receptors bind are not known. Library preparation employed PCR. TCRdb records Illumina iSeq 100 as the sequencer. DNA from cultured CD4+ T cells was subjected to TCR sequencing with the Oncomine TCR Beta short-read assay at the Johns Hopkins FTIC core. Using fastp at Q25 and MiXCR, TCRdb reprocessed the public reads and kept productive beta chains. A single entry per CDR3 protein holds the most common genes and DNA from its merged rows. The sample profile shows 15,000 to 20,000 distinct CDR3 sequences; roughly three fifths of them were found once. The ten top clones hold 5.2% of the sample. In the paper's terms, the treatment or condition label means: approximately nine-day PBMC culture with coronavirus spike peptide pools or control peptides (ViraFEST assay).

The sequencing here drew on CD4+ T cells from blood, cultured in vitro, taken after SARS-CoV-2 vaccination. These receptors all come from a human donor who had recovered from COVID-19.

This clonotype is a singleton in its sample. This sequence joins TRBV6-2 or TRBV6-3 and TRBJ1-2, with a tentative D call TRBD1 (5 bases). This CDR3 has 15 residues. V lost 2 bases to trimming and J lost 5 bases, with 15 bases between them. Germline values: CDR1 MNHEY, CDR2 SVGEGT. This chain's CDR3 is CASSYNDVQEYGYTF. In DNA, the CDR3 is TGTGCCAGCAGTTACAATGATGTACAGGAGTATGGCTACACCTTC.

This chain links TRBV6-1 with TRBJ2-1; 11 bases agree with TRBD1. This CDR3 is built from 15 residues. Germline CDR1 is MNHNS and CDR2 is SASEGT. The ends lost 6 bases at V and 4 bases at J; junction bases unmatched: 5. The CDR3 spells CASRQGQGGYNEQFF. CDR3 coding DNA: TGTGCCAGCAGGCAGGGACAGGGGGGTTACAATGAGCAGTTCTTC.

The genes are TRBV19 and TRBJ1-6; 8 nucleotides align to TRBD1. Germline V gene data show CDR1 as LNHDA and CDR2 as SQIVND (reference sequence). The CDR3 spans 16 residues. V trimming: 4 bases; J trimming: 7 bases; junction bases outside the gene matches: 9. The CDR3 region is CASSTPHRGVNSPLHF. The CDR3 bases are TGTGCCAGTAGTACTCCACACAGGGGGGTAAATTCACCCCTCCACTTT.

This clonotype was seen only a few times. The chain is built from TRBV28 and TRBJ1-6; D unclear. The CDR3 covers 14 residues. CDR1 is MDHEN and CDR2 is SYDVKM in the germline V gene. With 3 bases removed from V and 9 bases from J, the gap between germline ends came to 12 bases. CDR3 sequence reads: CASSLAVVGSPLHF. The CDR3 region has the DNA TGTGCCAGCAGTTTGGCGGTCGTTGGTTCACCCCTCCACTTT. Looking up the rest from reference TRBV28 and TRBJ1-6 gives the full variable domain: DVKVTQSSRYLVKRTGEKVFLECVQDMDHENMFWYRQDPGLGLRLIYFSYDVKMKEKGDIPEGYSVSREKKERFSLILESASTNQTSMYLCASSLAVVGSPLHFGNGTRLTVT.

This clonotype has a handful of counts. This chain links TRBV7-2 with TRBJ1-1; D remains unclear. CDR1 SGHTA and CDR2 FQGNSA come from the germline V gene. The CDR3 totals 14 residues. V was clipped by 5 bases and J by 0 bases, with 10 bases between them. In DNA, the CDR3 is TGTGCCAGCAGCCTAATACACATGAACACTGAAGCTTTCTTT. Protein product: CASSLIHMNTEAFF.

This clonotype was seen a handful of times. The chain carries TRBV20-1 and TRBJ1-1, with 7 nucleotides matching TRBD1. Germline V gives CDR1 DFQATT, CDR2 SNEGSKA (reference sequence). Trimming removed 4 bases from V and 0 bases from J; junction bases left unmatched: 5. The CDR3 is 14 residues long. CDR3 coding DNA: TGCAGTGCTACCGGGGACAGAATGAACACTGAAGCTTTCTTT. Residues: CSATGDRMNTEAFF.

This sequence joins TRBV24-1 and TRBJ2-1; 7 bases match TRBD2. The V gene end was trimmed by 5 bases and the J gene end by 9 bases; junction bases not matched to a gene: 0. Germline CDR1 is KGHDR and CDR2 is SFDVKD. The CDR3 covers 11 residues. The CDR3 sequence is CATSGGGEQFF. CDR3 coding DNA: TGTGCCACCAGTGGCGGGGGTGAGCAGTTCTTC.

This clonotype was detected once. The V gene is TRBV20-1, the J gene TRBJ2-1, with D possibly being TRBD2 (7 bases). Germline V gene sequence: CDR1 DFQATT, CDR2 SNEGSKA (reference sequence). The V end was cut by 3 bases, the J end by 7 bases, with 25 bases between. The CDR3 loop spans 17 amino acids. The CDR3 sequence is CSARGGAAISPVNEQFF. CDR3 DNA: TGCAGTGCTAGGGGGGGGGCGGCTATCTCTCCAGTGAATGAGCAGTTCTTC.

The genes are TRBV18 and TRBJ1-2; 9 bases are a match to TRBD1. The germline V gene has CDR1 KGHSH and CDR2 LQKENI. Losses at the gene ends were 2 bases for V and 4 bases for J; bases not matched to a gene: 2. The CDR3 has 14 residues. This CDR3 reads CASSPRDRAYGYTF. The DNA of the CDR3 is TGTGCCAGCTCACCAAGGGACAGGGCCTATGGCTACACCTTC.

The chain links TRBV11-2 to TRBJ2-7; a weak D match, TRBD1 (5 bases). CDR1 and CDR2 from the germline V gene are SGHAT and FQNNGV. V lost 5 bases and J lost 2, with 16 bases in between. The CDR3 is 15 residues long. The DNA of the CDR3 is TGTGCCAGCAGCCCTACAGGCGCGGCCCCCTACGAGCAGTACTTC. Its protein is CASSPTGAAPYEQYF. Full variable domain (remainder filled in from reference TRBV11-2 and TRBJ2-7): EAGVAQSPRYKIIEKRQSVAFWCNPISGHATLYWYQQILGQGPKLLIQFQNNGVVDDSQLPKDRFSAERLKGVDSTLKIQPAKLEDSAVYLCASSPTGAAPYEQYFGPGTRLTVT.

The rearrangement uses TRBV7-3 and TRBJ2-1; possible D gene TRBD1, 6 bases. V lost 2 bases and J lost 9, with 8 bases in between. The CDR3 covers 12 residues. Germline values: CDR1 SGHTA, CDR2 FQGTGA. The CDR3 loop is CASSLQGSEQFF. The CDR3 bases are TGTGCCAGCAGCTTACAGGGGAGTGAGCAGTTCTTC.

J is TRBJ1-6 and V is TRBV6-2 or TRBV6-3; D gene uncertain. The CDR3 has 12 amino acids. In germline, CDR1 is MNHEY, CDR2 SVGEGT. Trimming left V 10 bases short and J 10 bases short, with 14 bases between. CDR3: CATSESNSPLHF. The CDR3 DNA sequence: TGTGCCACATCCGAGTCAAACTCACCCCTCCACTTT.

This clonotype was seen a handful of times. The rearrangement uses TRBV7-8 and TRBJ2-2, with 7 bases lining up with TRBD1. The germline gives CDR1 SGHVS, CDR2 FQNEAQ. V was clipped by 5 bases and J by 2 bases; unmatched bases: 11. The CDR3 has 17 residues. The CDR3 DNA follows: TGTGCCAGCAGCGTGATAGGGACAGACATCAACACCGGGGAGCTGTTTTTT. Its protein product is CASSVIGTDINTGELFF.

The CDR3 here is CSASEMYNEQFF. CDR3 in DNA: TGCAGTGCTAGCGAGATGTACAATGAGCAGTTCTTC. The chain recombines TRBV20-1 with TRBJ2-1; unclear D gene. V gave up 3 bases and J gave up 4 bases, with 7 bases separating them. The CDR3 extends over 12 amino acids. Germline V gene sequence: CDR1 DFQATT, CDR2 SNEGSKA (reference sequence).

The V call is TRBV7-6, the J call TRBJ1-1, with D hard to call. The CDR3 has 13 amino acids. The ends were cut back, 1 base at V and 6 bases at J, with 9 bases in the middle. CDR1 is SGHVS, CDR2 FNYEAQ, per germline. In DNA, the CDR3 is TGTGCCAGCAGCTTAGTGCTAACCGCTGAAGCTTTCTTT. Amino acid sequence: CASSLVLTAEAFF.

The chain carries TRBV7-2 and TRBJ1-5, with no clear D. Trimming pared 3 bases from V and 4 bases from J, leaving 10 bases between. Per germline, CDR1 SGHTA and CDR2 FQGNSA. This CDR3 is 14 amino acids long. The CDR3, as DNA: TGTGCCAGCAGCTTGGGGAGAGGGAATCAGCCCCAGCATTTT. This codes for CASSLGRGNQPQHF.

The V call is TRBV24-1, the J call TRBJ1-3; maybe TRBD1 (5 bases). The CDR3 contains 16 residues. Trimming took off 9 bases at V and 0 bases at J, with 17 bases between the two ends. Germline V gene data show CDR1 as KGHDR and CDR2 as SFDVKD. The CDR3 region has the DNA TGTGCCACCGTCGAAGGCGGGGGGTACTCTGGAAACACCATATATTTT. This codes for CATVEGGGYSGNTIYF.

The genes are TRBV2 and TRBJ2-1, with a tentative D call TRBD2 (5 bases). Trimming removed 6 bases at V and 0 bases at J, with 12 bases between. The CDR3 spans 15 residues. The V gene's germline CDR1 is SNHLY and CDR2 FYNNEI. This CDR3 reads CASSLSGSSYNEQFF. DNA for the CDR3: TGTGCCAGCAGCCTAAGCGGAAGCTCCTACAATGAGCAGTTCTTC.

This clonotype appeared a few times. CDR3 protein: CASSSQGYTEAFF. The DNA for the CDR3 is TGTGCCAGCAGCAGTCAGGGCTACACTGAAGCTTTCTTT. This sequence joins TRBV6-1 and TRBJ1-1; D might be TRBD1 (5 bases). The CDR3 consists of 13 residues. With 6 bases removed from V and 3 bases from J, the gap between germline ends came to 11 bases. CDR1 is MNHNS, CDR2 SASEGT, per germline.

The J gene is TRBJ1-6, the V gene TRBV11-3, with TRBD1 matching over 7 bases. Germline CDR1 reads SGHNT; CDR2 reads YENEEA. V lost 5 bases, J lost 5 bases, and 6 bases stayed unmatched. There are 15 residues in the CDR3. Written as DNA, the CDR3 is TGTGCCAGCAGCCGTGGGGGACAGAATAATTCACCCCTCCACTTT. Its protein is CASSRGGQNNSPLHF.

This clonotype was picked up a small number of times. CDR3 region: CATSDGNPRGEQFF. The DNA of the CDR3 is TGTGCCACCAGTGATGGGAACCCTCGGGGTGAGCAGTTCTTC. The chain is built from TRBV24-1 and TRBJ2-1, with D maybe TRBD2 (5 bases). Germline V gene lookup returns CDR1 KGHDR and CDR2 SFDVKD. The CDR3 loop spans 14 amino acids. V was cut by 3 bases and J by 9 bases, with 14 bases left in between.

The chain has TRBV7-9 and TRBJ1-6, with TRBD1 matching 7 bases. V was pared by 2 bases and J by 8 bases, with 6 bases of the junction left unmatched. The CDR3 is 15 residues long. CDR1 is SEHNR, CDR2 FQNEAQ, per germline (reference sequence). The CDR3 loop reads CASSLMGQGDSPLHF. In DNA, the CDR3 is TGTGCCAGCAGCTTAATGGGGCAGGGGGATTCACCCCTCCACTTT.

The chain uses TRBV5-6 and TRBJ1-5; unclear D gene. V dropped 0 bases and J dropped 4 bases, with 5 bases sitting between them. The CDR3 covers 13 residues. In germline, CDR1 is SGHDT, CDR2 YYEEEE. DNA of the CDR3: TGTGCCAGCAGCTTGGGGCCGAATCAGCCCCAGCATTTT. Its protein product is CASSLGPNQPQHF.

The J gene is TRBJ2-1, the V gene TRBV27; 7 bases map to TRBD1. The CDR3 is 13 amino acids. Unmatched junction bases numbered 7, after V lost 5 bases and J lost 9 bases. Germline V CDR1 and CDR2: MNHEY, SMNVEV (reference sequence). The CDR3 DNA is TGTGCCAGCAGTGTCGGACAGGATGGTGAGCAGTTCTTC. It is translated as CASSVGQDGEQFF.

The chain joins TRBV7-9 to TRBJ2-1; maybe TRBD2 (5 bases). Germline V gene data show CDR1 as SEHNR and CDR2 as FQNEAQ (reference sequence). The V end lost 2 bases, the J end lost 2 bases, and 16 bases lay between the germline ends. The CDR3 spans 17 residues. CDR3 sequence (DNA): TGTGCCAGCAGCTTAAGCCCCAAGAGGGTTCCCTACAATGAGCAGTTCTTC. Translated, it gives CASSLSPKRVPYNEQFF.

The V call is TRBV28, the J call TRBJ2-3; D is ambiguous. The germline gives CDR1 MDHEN, CDR2 SYDVKM. The CDR3 runs to 14 residues. V shed 5 bases and J shed 9 bases, with 18 bases lying between them. The CDR3 coding sequence is TGTGCCAGCAGTCCGAGCACCAGGCTTGAGACGCAGTATTTT. Translation gives CASSPSTRLETQYF.

A few counts support this clonotype. The V call is TRBV11-3, the J call TRBJ1-1; possibly TRBD1 for D (6 bases). The CDR3 totals 12 residues. V was trimmed by 8 bases and J by 10 bases, leaving 17 bases between them. Germline lookup yields CDR1 SGHNT and CDR2 YENEEA. CDR3 nucleotides: TGTGCCAGCGCGAACAGGGATCGTGGAGCTTTCTTT. Translated: CASANRDRGAFF.

The chain uses TRBV20-1 and TRBJ2-5; D gene unclear. V lost 3 bases, J lost 5 bases, and 10 bases lay in between. Germline CDR1 DFQATT, CDR2 SNEGSKA (reference sequence). The CDR3 runs to 12 residues. CDR3 bases: TGCAGTGCTAGTTTCAGGAGTGAGACCCAGTACTTC. The encoded protein is CSASFRSETQYF.

This clonotype has only one observation. The genes are TRBV19 and TRBJ1-1; D is undetermined. Trimming took 7 bases from V and 6 from J, leaving 15 bases between them. This CDR3 has 13 residues. Per the germline V gene, CDR1 is LNHDA and CDR2 is SQIVND (reference sequence). DNA of the CDR3: TGTGCCAGTATCCACCTCTATCTCCCTGAAGCTTTCTTT. Residues: CASIHLYLPEAFF.

The chain uses TRBV28 and TRBJ2-3; 13 bases are a match to TRBD2. Germline V gene sequence: CDR1 MDHEN, CDR2 SYDVKM. CDR3 length equals 16 residues. V was clipped by 5 bases and J by 6 bases; unmatched bases: 8. The CDR3 reads CASSPSTSGRSDTQYF. In DNA form, the CDR3 reads TGTGCCAGCAGTCCGTCGACTAGCGGGAGGTCTGATACGCAGTATTTT.